What follows describes a single TCR beta chain. Germline-derived CDR1 and CDR2 are MNHEY and SVGEGT. This CDR3 region has 15 residues. The V gene lost 5 bases and the J gene lost 2 bases, with 15 bases spanning the gap. The sample is drawn from a study of blood T cell repertoires in COVID-19. The wider study: Samples representing acute and convalescent COVID-19 were sourced from the United States, Italy and Spain.

Generated by immunoSEQ multiplex PCR, the TCRdb table keeps only in-frame clones and is missing some. The top ten hold approximately 9.7% of the sample, which has approximately 80,000 clones, 88% seen once. The sequencing sample was made of peripheral blood. The chain has TRBV6-2 or TRBV6-3 and TRBJ1-2; maybe TRBD1 (5 bases). The receptor comes from a human donor in a cohort sampled during active COVID-19. The CDR3 DNA follows: TGTGCCAGCAGTGGGTATCTACAGGACAACTATGGCTACACCTTC. Translated, it gives CASSGYLQDNYGYTF.